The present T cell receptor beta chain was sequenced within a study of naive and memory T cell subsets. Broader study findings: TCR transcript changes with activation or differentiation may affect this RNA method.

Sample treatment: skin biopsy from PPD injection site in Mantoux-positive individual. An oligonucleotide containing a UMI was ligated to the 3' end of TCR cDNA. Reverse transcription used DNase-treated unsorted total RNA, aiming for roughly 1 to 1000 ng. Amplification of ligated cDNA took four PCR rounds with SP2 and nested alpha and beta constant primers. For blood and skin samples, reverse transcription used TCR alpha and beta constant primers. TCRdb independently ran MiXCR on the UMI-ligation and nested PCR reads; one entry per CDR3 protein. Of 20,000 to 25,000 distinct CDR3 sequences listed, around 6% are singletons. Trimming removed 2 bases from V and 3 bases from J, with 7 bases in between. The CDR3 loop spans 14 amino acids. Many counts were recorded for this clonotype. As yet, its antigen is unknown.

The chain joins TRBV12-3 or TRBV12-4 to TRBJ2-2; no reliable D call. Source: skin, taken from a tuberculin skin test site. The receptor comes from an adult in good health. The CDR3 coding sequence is TGTGCCAGCAGTTTAACCGGGTACACCGGGGAGCTGTTTTTT. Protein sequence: CASSLTGYTGELFF.